The TCR beta chain under discussion was sequenced for a study of T cells in Graves' hyperthyroidism and ophthalmopathy. Whole-study results and caveats: Ophthalmopathy stood apart from stable hyperthyroidism in a 13 V-J model. The model identified upcoming ophthalmopathy a median approximately 6.5 months ahead of onset. Blood held most thyroid clonotypes expanded above 0.001 frequency.

Researchers amplified the TCR beta CDR3 regions from RNA transcripts. TCR CDR3 underwent first-round RT-PCR with the HTBI primer set. One entry per CDR3 protein, called by TCRdb with MiXCR from the multiplex PCR reads. The table has about 580,000 distinct CDR3 sequences, just over 45% seen once. Comment on this clonotype: What it binds is unknown.

Diagnosis of hyperthyroidism was new in patients aged 18 to 65, and its duration was under 2 months. This sequence originates from a woman in her late teens or twenties with Graves' hyperthyroidism. The sample taken for sequencing was peripheral blood or thyroid tissue (not recorded which).

The CDR3 here is CSVPTSGRGIGELFF. The CDR3 DNA reads as TGCAGTGTGCCAACTAGCGGGAGAGGAATCGGGGAGCTGTTTTTT. This chain links TRBV20-1 with TRBJ2-2; 11 nucleotides line up with TRBD2. Trimming removed 7 bases from V and 7 bases from J; junction bases left unmatched: 11. This CDR3 has 15 residues. The germline CDR1 and CDR2 sequences are DFQATT and SNEGSKA (reference sequence).